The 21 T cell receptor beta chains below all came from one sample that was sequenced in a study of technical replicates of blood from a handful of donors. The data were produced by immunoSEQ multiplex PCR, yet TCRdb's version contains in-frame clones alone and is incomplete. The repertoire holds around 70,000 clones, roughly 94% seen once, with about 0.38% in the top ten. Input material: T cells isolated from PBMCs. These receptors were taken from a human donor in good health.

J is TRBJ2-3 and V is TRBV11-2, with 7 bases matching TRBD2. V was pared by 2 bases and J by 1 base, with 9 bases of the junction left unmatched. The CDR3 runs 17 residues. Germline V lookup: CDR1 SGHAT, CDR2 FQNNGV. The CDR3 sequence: CASSLLGGSAGTDTQYF. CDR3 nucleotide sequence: TGTGCCAGCAGCTTACTTGGCGGGAGTGCGGGCACAGATACGCAGTATTTT.

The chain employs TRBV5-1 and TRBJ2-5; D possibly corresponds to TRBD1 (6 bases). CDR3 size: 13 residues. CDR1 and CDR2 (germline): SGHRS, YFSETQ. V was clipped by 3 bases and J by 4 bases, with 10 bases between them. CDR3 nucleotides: TGCGCCAGCAGCTGGACAGTTCGAGAGACCCAGTACTTC. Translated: CASSWTVRETQYF.

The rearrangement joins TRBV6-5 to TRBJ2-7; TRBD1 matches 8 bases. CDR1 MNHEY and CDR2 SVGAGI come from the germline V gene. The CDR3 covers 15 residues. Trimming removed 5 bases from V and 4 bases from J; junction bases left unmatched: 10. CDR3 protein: CASSTMDRALYEQYF. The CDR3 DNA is TGTGCCAGCAGTACTATGGACAGGGCATTGTACGAGCAGTACTTC.

CDR3 DNA sequence: TGCGCCTGCTACGACAGGGAAGTTATCACTGAAGCTTTCTTT. Encoded protein: CACYDREVITEAFF. The chain has TRBV10-2 and TRBJ1-1; the match to TRBD1 covers 7 bases. CDR3 length: 14 residues. The junction had 13 bases not matched to a gene; V was cut back by 11 bases and J by 4 bases. Germline CDR1 and CDR2: WSHSY and SAAADI.

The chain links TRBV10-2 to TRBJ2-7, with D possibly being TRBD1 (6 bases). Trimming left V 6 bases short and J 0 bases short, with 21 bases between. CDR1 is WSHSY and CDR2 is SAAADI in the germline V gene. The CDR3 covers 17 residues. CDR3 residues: CASRDYLGAGASYEQYF. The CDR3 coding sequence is TGCGCCAGCAGAGATTACCTTGGGGCAGGGGCCTCCTACGAGCAGTACTTC.

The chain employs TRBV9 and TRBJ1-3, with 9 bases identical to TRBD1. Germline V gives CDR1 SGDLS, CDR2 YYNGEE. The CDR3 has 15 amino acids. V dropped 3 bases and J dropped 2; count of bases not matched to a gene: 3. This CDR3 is CASSDTGGPGNTIYF. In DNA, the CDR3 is TGTGCCAGCAGCGATACAGGGGGCCCTGGAAACACCATATATTTT.

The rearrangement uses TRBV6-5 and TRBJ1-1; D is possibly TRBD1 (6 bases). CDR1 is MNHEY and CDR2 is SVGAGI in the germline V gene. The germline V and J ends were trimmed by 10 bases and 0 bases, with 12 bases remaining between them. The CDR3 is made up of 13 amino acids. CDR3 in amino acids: CATQQGMNTEAFF. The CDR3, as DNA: TGTGCCACCCAACAGGGCATGAACACTGAAGCTTTCTTT.

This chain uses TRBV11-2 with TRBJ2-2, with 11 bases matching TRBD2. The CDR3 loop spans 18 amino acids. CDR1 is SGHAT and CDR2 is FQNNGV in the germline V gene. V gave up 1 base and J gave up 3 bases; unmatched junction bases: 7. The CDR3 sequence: CASSLGKTSGKDTGELFF. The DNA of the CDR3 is TGTGCCAGCAGCTTAGGGAAGACTAGCGGGAAGGACACCGGGGAGCTGTTTTTT.

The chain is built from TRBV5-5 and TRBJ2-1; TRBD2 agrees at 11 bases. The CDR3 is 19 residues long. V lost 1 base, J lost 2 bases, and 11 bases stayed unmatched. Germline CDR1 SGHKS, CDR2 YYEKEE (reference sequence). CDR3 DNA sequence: TGTGCCAGCAGCTTGTTTTTGGCGACTAGCGGGGCGCCCTACAATGAGCAGTTCTTC. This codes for CASSLFLATSGAPYNEQFF.

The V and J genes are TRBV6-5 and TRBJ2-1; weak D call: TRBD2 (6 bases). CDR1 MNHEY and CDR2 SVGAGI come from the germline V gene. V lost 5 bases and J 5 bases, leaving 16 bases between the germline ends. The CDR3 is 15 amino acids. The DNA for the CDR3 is TGTGCCAGCAGTCGGGCAGGGACTCACAACAATGAGCAGTTCTTC. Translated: CASSRAGTHNNEQFF.

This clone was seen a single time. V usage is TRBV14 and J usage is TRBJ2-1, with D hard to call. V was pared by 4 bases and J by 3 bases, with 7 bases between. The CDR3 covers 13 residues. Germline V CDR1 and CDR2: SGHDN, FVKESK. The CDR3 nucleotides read TGTGCCAGCAGCCTAGCACTCTACAATGAGCAGTTCTTC. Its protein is CASSLALYNEQFF. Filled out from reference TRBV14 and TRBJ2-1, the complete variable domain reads EAGVTQFPSHSVIEKGQTVTLRCDPISGHDNLYWYRRVMGKEIKFLLHFVKESKQDESGMPNNRFLAERTGGTYSTLKVQPAELEDSGVYFCASSLALYNEQFFGPGTRLTVL.

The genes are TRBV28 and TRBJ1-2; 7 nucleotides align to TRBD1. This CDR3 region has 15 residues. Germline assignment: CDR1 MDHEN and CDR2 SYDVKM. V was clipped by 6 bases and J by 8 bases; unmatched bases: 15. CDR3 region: CASSLKFRGRRGYTF. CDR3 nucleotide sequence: TGTGCCAGCAGCCTAAAATTCAGGGGGAGAAGAGGCTACACCTTC.

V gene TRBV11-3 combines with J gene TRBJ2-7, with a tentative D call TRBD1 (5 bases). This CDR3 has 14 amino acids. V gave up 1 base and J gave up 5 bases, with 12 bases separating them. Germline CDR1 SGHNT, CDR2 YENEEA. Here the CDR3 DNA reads TGTGCCAGCAGCTTAGGTAGGGGTTCGGACGAGCAGTACTTC. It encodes CASSLGRGSDEQYF.

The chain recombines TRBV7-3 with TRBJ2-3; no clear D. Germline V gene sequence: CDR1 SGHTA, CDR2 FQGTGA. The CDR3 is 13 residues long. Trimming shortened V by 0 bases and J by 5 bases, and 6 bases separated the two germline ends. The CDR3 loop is CASSLTLGDTQYF. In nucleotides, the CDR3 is TGTGCCAGCAGCTTAACCCTCGGAGATACGCAGTATTTT.

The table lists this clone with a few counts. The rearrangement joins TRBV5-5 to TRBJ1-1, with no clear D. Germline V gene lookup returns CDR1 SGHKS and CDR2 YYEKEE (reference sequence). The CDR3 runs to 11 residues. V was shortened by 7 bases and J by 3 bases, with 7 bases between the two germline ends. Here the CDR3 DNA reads TGTGCCAGCCGGAGGGACACTGAAGCTTTCTTT. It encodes CASRRDTEAFF.

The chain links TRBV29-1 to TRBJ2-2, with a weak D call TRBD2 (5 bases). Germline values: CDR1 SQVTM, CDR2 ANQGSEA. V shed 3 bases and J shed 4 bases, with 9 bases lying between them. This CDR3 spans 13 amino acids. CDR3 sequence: CSVDSGSTGELFF. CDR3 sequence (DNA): TGCAGCGTTGACAGCGGATCCACCGGGGAGCTGTTTTTT.

The chain's CDR3 is CAWSGTRGSYEQYF. The CDR3 DNA reads TGTGCCTGGAGTGGCACCCGAGGATCATACGAGCAGTACTTC. This chain connects TRBV30 to TRBJ2-7, with unresolved D. V gave up 1 base and J gave up 4 bases, with 14 bases separating them. Germline CDR1 reads GTSNPN; CDR2 reads SVGIG (reference sequence). This CDR3 is 14 amino acids long.

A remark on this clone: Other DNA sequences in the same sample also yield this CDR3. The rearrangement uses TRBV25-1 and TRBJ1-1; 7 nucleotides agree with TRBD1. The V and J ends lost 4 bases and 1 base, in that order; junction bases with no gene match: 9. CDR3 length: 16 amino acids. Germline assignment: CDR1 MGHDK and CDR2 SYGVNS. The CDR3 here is CASSAPPGQWNTEAFF. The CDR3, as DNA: TGTGCCAGCAGTGCCCCACCGGGACAGTGGAACACTGAAGCTTTCTTT.

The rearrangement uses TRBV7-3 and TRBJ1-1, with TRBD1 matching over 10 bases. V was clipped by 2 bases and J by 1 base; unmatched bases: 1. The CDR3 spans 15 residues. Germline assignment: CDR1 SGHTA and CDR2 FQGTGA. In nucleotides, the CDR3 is TGTGCCAGCAGCTTAGGGACAGGGGAGAACACTGAAGCTTTCTTT. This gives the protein CASSLGTGENTEAFF.

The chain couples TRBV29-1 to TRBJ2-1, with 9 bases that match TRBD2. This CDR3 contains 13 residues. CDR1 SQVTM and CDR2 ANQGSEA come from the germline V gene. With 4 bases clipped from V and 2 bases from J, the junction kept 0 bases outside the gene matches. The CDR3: CSVVAGAYNEQFF. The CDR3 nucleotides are TGCAGCGTTGTAGCGGGAGCCTACAATGAGCAGTTCTTC.

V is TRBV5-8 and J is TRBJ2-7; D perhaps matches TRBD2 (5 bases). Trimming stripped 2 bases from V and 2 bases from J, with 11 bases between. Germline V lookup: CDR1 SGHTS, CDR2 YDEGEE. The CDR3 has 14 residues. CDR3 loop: CASSFRGRAYEQYF. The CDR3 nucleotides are TGTGCCAGCAGCTTTCGGGGAAGAGCCTACGAGCAGTACTTC.